This is a list of T cell receptor beta chains from one sample in a study of cytomegalovirus exposure and HLA in healthy donors. Clones were sequenced by immunoSEQ multiplex PCR, and TCRdb holds only the in-frame ones, with some missing. The sample includes some 130,000 clones, 65% to 85% of them seen just once. The sequencing sample was made of PBMCs. The receptors shown here come from a boy aged 10-17 years in good health and CMV-seronegative. CDR3s include the opening cysteine and the closing phenylalanine or tryptophan. The order of the fields is CDR3 DNA, CDR3 protein, D gene, V gene, clone size, J gene. D genes are given only for firm matches. Some rows mark clone size as missing; the rest say once, few, many or name a class of expanded clone.

CDR3 DNA: TGCGCCAGCAGCCAAGAGCCGGGACAGTTAAGTGCTGAAGCTTTCTTT
CDR3 protein: CASSQEPGQLSAEAFF
D gene: TRBD1
V gene: TRBV4-1
clone size: NA
J gene: TRBJ1-1

CDR3 DNA: TGTGCCAGCAGCCTTGGGACAGGGATGAACACTGAAGCTTTCTTT
CDR3 protein: CASSLGTGMNTEAFF
D gene: TRBD1
V gene: TRBV14
clone size: NA
J gene: TRBJ1-1

CDR3 DNA: TGTGCCAGCAGTGATCTAGCGGGTGCAGATACGCAGTATTTT
CDR3 protein: CASSDLAGADTQYF
D gene: TRBD2
V gene: TRBV6-1
clone size: NA
J gene: TRBJ2-3

CDR3 DNA: TGTGCCAGCAGCCCCGGGACTAGCGGGAACTACGAGCAGTACTTC
CDR3 protein: CASSPGTSGNYEQYF
D gene: TRBD2
V gene: TRBV7-2
clone size: NA
J gene: TRBJ2-7

CDR3 DNA: TGTGCCAGTAGTCCGCGGACAGGGGTGGTGAACACTGAAGCTTTCTTT
CDR3 protein: CASSPRTGVVNTEAFF
D gene: TRBD1
V gene: TRBV19
clone size: NA
J gene: TRBJ1-1

CDR3 DNA: TGTGCCAGCACTTGGGGACAGGGGCCGTTGAGTAGCACTGAAGCTTTCTTT
CDR3 protein: CASTWGQGPLSSTEAFF
D gene: TRBD1
V gene: TRBV2
clone size: NA
J gene: TRBJ1-1

CDR3 DNA: TGTGCCAGCAGCCCCGACTCCACAGATACGCAGTATTTT
CDR3 protein: CASSPDSTDTQYF
D gene: NA
V gene: TRBV5-6
clone size: NA
J gene: TRBJ2-3

CDR3 DNA: TGTGCCAGCTCACCTCAGAGGGGACAGGGGCGCTACGAGCAGTACTTC
CDR3 protein: CASSPQRGQGRYEQYF
D gene: TRBD1
V gene: TRBV18
clone size: NA
J gene: TRBJ2-7

CDR3 DNA: TGTGCCAGCAGTTACGACAACTCTGGGGCCAACGTCCTGACTTTC
CDR3 protein: CASSYDNSGANVLTF
D gene: NA
V gene: TRBV6-5
clone size: NA
J gene: TRBJ2-6

CDR3 DNA: TGTGCCAGTCAGGACAGGGGTTGGGAAAAACTGTTTTTT
CDR3 protein: CASQDRGWEKLFF
D gene: TRBD1
V gene: TRBV19
clone size: NA
J gene: TRBJ1-4

CDR3 DNA: TGCGCCAGCAGCTCCAGGGACTCGATAACGGAGACCCAGTACTTC
CDR3 protein: CASSSRDSITETQYF
D gene: NA
V gene: TRBV5-1
clone size: NA
J gene: TRBJ2-5

CDR3 DNA: TGTGCCAGCAGTGCCCGACAGGGGGACGTCTACGAGCAGTACTTC
CDR3 protein: CASSARQGDVYEQYF
D gene: TRBD1
V gene: TRBV2
clone size: NA
J gene: TRBJ2-7

CDR3 DNA: TGCGCCAGCAGCCCCGTGGGGGGCACTGAAGCTTTCTTT
CDR3 protein: CASSPVGGTEAFF
D gene: NA
V gene: TRBV5-1
clone size: few
J gene: TRBJ1-1

CDR3 DNA: TGTGCCAGTGGCGCGACAGGGGGAACCTACAATGAGCAGTTCTTC
CDR3 protein: CASGATGGTYNEQFF
D gene: TRBD1
V gene: TRBV19
clone size: NA
J gene: TRBJ2-1

CDR3 DNA: TGCGCCAGCAGCGACCGGACAGGAGACTCTGGGGCCAACGTCCTGACTTTC
CDR3 protein: CASSDRTGDSGANVLTF
D gene: TRBD1
V gene: TRBV4-3
clone size: once
J gene: TRBJ2-6

CDR3 DNA: TGCGCCAGCAGCCAAGATCGTTCCGTCGAGACAGGGGGAGAAAAACTGTTTTTT
CDR3 protein: CASSQDRSVETGGEKLFF
D gene: TRBD1
V gene: TRBV4-3
clone size: NA
J gene: TRBJ1-4

CDR3 DNA: TGTGCCAGCACCCAATGGGGACAACTCTCTGGAAACACCATATATTTT
CDR3 protein: CASTQWGQLSGNTIYF
D gene: NA
V gene: TRBV5-6
clone size: NA
J gene: TRBJ1-3

CDR3 DNA: TGTGCCAGCAGCTTGTTGACAGTACCTACGGAGCAGTACTTC
CDR3 protein: CASSLLTVPTEQYF
D gene: NA
V gene: TRBV5-5
clone size: few
J gene: TRBJ2-7

CDR3 DNA: TGTGCCAGCAGTGACTCGGGGACTAGCAATACCGGGGAGCTGTTTTTT
CDR3 protein: CASSDSGTSNTGELFF
D gene: TRBD2
V gene: TRBV6-4
clone size: NA
J gene: TRBJ2-2

CDR3 DNA: TGTGCCAGCAGCTTCCGGGACTACAACAATGAGCAGTTCTTC
CDR3 protein: CASSFRDYNNEQFF
D gene: TRBD2
V gene: TRBV11-2
clone size: NA
J gene: TRBJ2-1

CDR3 DNA: TGTGCCAGCAGCCAACTAGCCTCCGCCTCCTACGAGCAGTACTTC
CDR3 protein: CASSQLASASYEQYF
D gene: NA
V gene: TRBV5-6
clone size: NA
J gene: TRBJ2-7